This TCR beta chain was identified in a study of cytomegalovirus exposure and HLA in healthy donors. The V and J ends lost 0 bases and 4 bases, in that order; junction bases with no gene match: 2. Germline V gene lookup returns CDR1 SGHRS and CDR2 YFSETQ. This CDR3 has 15 residues. Sequencing was performed with immunoSEQ multiplex PCR; in TCRdb, only in-frame clones are kept and a portion is missing. The sample records 200,000 or so clones, around four fifths being singletons. General study points: According to a subsequent analysis, TCR clusters from the first cohort were inclined to appear together in the 100 to 150 validation repertoires.

Turning to this clone: Its cognate antigen is unknown. At the DNA level, this CDR3 is encoded by other sequences in the same sample as well.

The V and J genes are TRBV5-1 and TRBJ2-1, with TRBD2 identical over 9 bases. The source material was PBMCs. The clonotype originates from a man between 18 and 29 years old in good health and CMV-seropositive. In DNA form, the CDR3 reads TGCGCCAGCAGCTTGGTGACTAGCGGATACAATGAGCAGTTCTTC. Its protein is CASSLVTSGYNEQFF.